What follows are 17 T cell receptor beta chains derived from one specimen sequenced in a study of T-cell reconstitution after alpha-beta-depleted transplantation in children. Unique molecular identifiers were incorporated when the TCRbeta library was constructed. TCRdb analysed the PCR reads with MiXCR anew, one entry per CDR3 protein. The sample lists roughly 400,000 distinct CDR3 sequences; about a fifth were seen once. The specimen comprised PBMCs from the stem cell graft donor, sampled from the stem cell graft. The receptors originated from a human donor who donated a stem cell graft to a child with acute myeloid leukemia.

The chain couples TRBV4-2 to TRBJ1-5; 9 bases align to TRBD1. Germline assignment: CDR1 LGHNA and CDR2 YNFKEQ. This CDR3 spans 15 amino acids. V trimming: 4 bases; J trimming: 3 bases; junction bases outside the gene matches: 4. The CDR3 nucleotides are TGTGCCAGCAGCCCGGGACAGGGTAACAATCAGCCCCAGCATTTT. Translation gives CASSPGQGNNQPQHF.

The V and J genes are TRBV6-2 or TRBV6-3 and TRBJ2-5; no clear D. Per germline, CDR1 MNHEY and CDR2 SVGEGT. The length of the CDR3 is 13 residues. Trimming removed 4 bases at V and 5 bases at J, with 11 bases between. The CDR3: CASSWTVKETQYF. The CDR3, as DNA: TGTGCCAGCAGTTGGACGGTCAAGGAGACCCAGTACTTC.

CDR3 amino acids: CASRRASVVHSYNEQFF. CDR3 DNA: TGTGCCAGCAGGAGGGCTAGCGTAGTTCACTCCTACAATGAGCAGTTCTTC. V and J are TRBV7-8 and TRBJ2-1; D is perhaps TRBD2 (6 bases). The CDR3 covers 17 residues. CDR1 and CDR2 from the germline V gene are SGHVS and FQNEAQ. With 6 bases removed from V and 0 bases from J, the gap between germline ends came to 18 bases.

This clonotype was seen a handful of times. The chain joins TRBV12-3 or TRBV12-4 to TRBJ1-1; tentatively, D is TRBD1 (5 bases). V lost 2 bases and J 6 bases, leaving 16 bases between the germline ends. CDR3 length equals 15 residues. The CDR3 region is CASSLRWGGGSEAFF. The CDR3 coding sequence is TGTGCCAGCAGTTTAAGGTGGGGGGGAGGGTCTGAAGCTTTCTTT.

The table lists this clonotype with many counts. J is TRBJ2-1 and V is TRBV10-1, with unresolved D. Germline V CDR1 and CDR2: WNHNN, SYGVQD (reference sequence). The V and J ends lost 0 bases and 8 bases respectively, with 8 bases between them. The length of the CDR3 is 13 residues. In DNA form, the CDR3 reads TGCGCCAGCAGTGAGTCGGTGATAGATGAGCAGTTCTTC. It yields the protein CASSESVIDEQFF.

This chain uses TRBV5-1 with TRBJ2-1, with TRBD2 as a possible D gene (6 bases). The germline CDR1 and CDR2 sequences are SGHRS and YFSETQ. Trimming pared 3 bases from V and 1 base from J, leaving 11 bases between. This CDR3 is built from 15 residues. The CDR3 DNA reads TGCGCCAGCAGCTCCCCGGACTATTCCTACAATGAGCAGTTCTTC. Translated: CASSSPDYSYNEQFF.

There are many counts of this clonotype. The chain has TRBV10-3 and TRBJ1-2; possible D gene TRBD1, 5 bases. There are 11 residues in the CDR3. Germline V gene data show CDR1 as ENHRY and CDR2 as SYGVKD. V was pared by 7 bases and J by 8 bases, with 11 bases between. The CDR3 loop reads CAITGAWGYTF. The CDR3 DNA reads TGTGCCATCACCGGGGCGTGGGGCTACACCTTC.

This clonotype was seen only a few times. This rearrangement joins TRBV6-2 or TRBV6-3 to TRBJ2-1, with D unclear. V was clipped by 0 bases and J by 1 base, with 10 bases between them. The CDR3 sequence is 16 residues long. Germline assignment: CDR1 MNHEY and CDR2 SVGEGT. This chain's CDR3 is CASSYSSSWSYNEQFF. DNA for the CDR3: TGTGCCAGCAGTTACTCGAGTAGCTGGTCCTACAATGAGCAGTTCTTC.

The genes are TRBV6-4 and TRBJ2-2; D call uncertain. V gave up 7 bases and J gave up 7 bases, with 13 bases separating them. The CDR3 runs to 13 residues. Germline CDR1 and CDR2: MRHNA and SNTAGT. The DNA for the CDR3 is TGTGCCAGCAAGCTGGGGTCGGGCGGGGAGCTGTTTTTT. Its translation is CASKLGSGGELFF.

The gene calls are TRBV18 and TRBJ2-1, with D perhaps given as TRBD1 or TRBD2 (5 bases each). Germline V CDR1 and CDR2: KGHSH, LQKENI. The CDR3 length is 16 residues. The ends were cut back, 4 bases at V and 4 bases at J, with 17 bases in the middle. CDR3 protein: CASSLFGAADYNEQFF. The CDR3 DNA is TGTGCCAGCTCACTGTTCGGGGCGGCAGATTACAATGAGCAGTTCTTC. Using reference TRBV18 and TRBJ2-1 for the parts outside the CDR3, the full variable domain is NAGVMQNPRHLVRRRGQEARLRCSPMKGHSHVYWYRQLPEEGLKFMVYLQKENIIDESGMPKERFSAEFPKEGPSILRIQQVVRGDSAAYFCASSLFGAADYNEQFFGPGTRLTVL.

This chain joins TRBV4-1 and TRBJ2-1; D perhaps matches TRBD1 (5 bases). There are 14 residues in the CDR3. With 0 bases removed from V and 3 bases from J, the gap between germline ends came to 6 bases. CDR1 is MGHRA, CDR2 YSYEKL, per germline. The CDR3 DNA reads as TGCGCCAGCAGCCAAGATCAGGGCTACAATGAGCAGTTCTTC. This encodes CASSQDQGYNEQFF.

The chain joins TRBV20-1 to TRBJ2-1, with TRBD2 matching over 8 bases. In germline, CDR1 is DFQATT, CDR2 SNEGSKA (reference sequence). The CDR3 runs 16 residues. With V trimmed by 3 bases and J by 3 bases, 10 bases remained unmatched. The CDR3 DNA sequence: TGCAGTGCTAGCCCCTTGACTAGCGAGGGCTACAATGAGCAGTTCTTC. Amino acid sequence: CSASPLTSEGYNEQFF.

This clonotype has only a few counts. The rearrangement uses TRBV14 and TRBJ2-3; 9 nucleotides agree with TRBD2. Germline loops: CDR1 SGHDN, CDR2 FVKESK. The CDR3 length is 13 residues. The V and J ends lost 0 bases and 10 bases, in that order; junction bases with no gene match: 2. As DNA, the CDR3 is TGTGCCAGCAGCCAAGAGAGCGGGAGGTCGCAGTATTTT. This gives the protein CASSQESGRSQYF.

This clonotype was counted only a few times. The V and J genes are TRBV5-1 and TRBJ2-1; 8 bases map to TRBD1. J lost 4 bases, V lost 4 bases, and 4 bases had no gene match. CDR3 length: 14 amino acids. The V gene's germline CDR1 is SGHRS and CDR2 YFSETQ. The chain's CDR3 is CASSPGGGYNEQFF. In nucleotides, the CDR3 is TGCGCCAGCAGCCCAGGGGGCGGGTACAATGAGCAGTTCTTC.

Only a few counts were recorded for this clonotype. V usage is TRBV20-1 and J usage is TRBJ1-5; D unclear. Looked up from germline, CDR1 is DFQATT and CDR2 is SNEGSKA (reference sequence). The CDR3 covers 13 residues. V lost 3 bases and J lost 4, with 10 bases in between. The CDR3 nucleotides are TGCAGTGCTAGGCCGAGGTCGAATCAGCCCCAGCATTTT. Amino acids: CSARPRSNQPQHF.

V and J are TRBV6-5 and TRBJ2-7; 9 bases are a match to TRBD1. In germline, CDR1 is MNHEY, CDR2 SVGAGI. The J segment lost 0 bases and the V segment lost 0 bases, leaving 3 bases of the junction unmatched. The CDR3 contains 16 residues. The CDR3 DNA reads TGTGCCAGCAGTTACTCAAGGACAGGGGACTCCTACGAGCAGTACTTC. Translated: CASSYSRTGDSYEQYF.

Many counts were recorded for this clonotype. The rearrangement links TRBV25-1 to TRBJ2-3; D is unclear. Trimming pared 6 bases from V and 5 bases from J, leaving 6 bases between. Germline CDR1 and CDR2: MGHDK and SYGVNS. The CDR3 is 11 residues long. CDR3 DNA sequence: TGTGCCAGCAGCCGGGTAGATACGCAGTATTTT. It translates to CASSRVDTQYF. Together with reference TRBV25-1 and TRBJ2-3, the CDR3 gives the full variable domain: EADIYQTPRYLVIGTGKKITLECSQTMGHDKMYWYQQDPGMELHLIHYSYGVNSTEKGDLSSESTVSRIRTEHFPLTLESARPSHTSQYLCASSRVDTQYFGPGTRLTVL.